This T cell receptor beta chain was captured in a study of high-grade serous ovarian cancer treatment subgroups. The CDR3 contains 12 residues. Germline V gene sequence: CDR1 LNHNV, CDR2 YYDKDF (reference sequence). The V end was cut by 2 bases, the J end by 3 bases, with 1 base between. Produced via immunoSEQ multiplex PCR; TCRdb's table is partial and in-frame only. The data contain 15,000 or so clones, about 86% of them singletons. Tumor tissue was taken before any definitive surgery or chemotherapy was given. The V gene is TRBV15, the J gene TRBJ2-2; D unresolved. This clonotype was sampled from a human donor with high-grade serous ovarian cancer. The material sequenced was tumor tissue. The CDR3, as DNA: TGTGCCACCAGCAGATACACCGGGGAGCTGTTTTTT. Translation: CATSRYTGELFF.